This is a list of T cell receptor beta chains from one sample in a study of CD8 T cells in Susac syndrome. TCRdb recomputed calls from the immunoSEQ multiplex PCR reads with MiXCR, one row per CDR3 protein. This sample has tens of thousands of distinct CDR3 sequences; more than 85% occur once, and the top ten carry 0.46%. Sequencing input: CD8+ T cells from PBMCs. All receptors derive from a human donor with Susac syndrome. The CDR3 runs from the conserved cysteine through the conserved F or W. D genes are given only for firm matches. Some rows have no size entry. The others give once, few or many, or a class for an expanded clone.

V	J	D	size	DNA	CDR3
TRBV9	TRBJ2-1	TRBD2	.	TGTGCCAGCAGCGTAGTTAGCGGGACCAATGAGCAGTTCTTC	CASSVVSGTNEQFF
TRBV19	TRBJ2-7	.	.	TGTGCCAGTAGTAAAGCCGCGAGCTCCTACGAGCAGTACTTC	CASSKAASSYEQYF
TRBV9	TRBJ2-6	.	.	TGTGCCAGCAGCGTCAACAGGGATTCCTCTGGGGCCAACGTCCTGACTTTC	CASSVNRDSSGANVLTF
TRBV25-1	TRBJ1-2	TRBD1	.	TGTGCCAGCAGTGAATACTCGACAGGGACGGGTGGCTACACCTTC	CASSEYSTGTGGYTF
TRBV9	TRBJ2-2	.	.	TGTGCCAGCAGCTACCGGGACATCAACTACGGCGGGGAGCTGTTTTTT	CASSYRDINYGGELFF
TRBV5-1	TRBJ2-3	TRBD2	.	TGCGCCAGCAGCTTCACTAGCGGGAGAGAAGATACGCAGTATTTT	CASSFTSGREDTQYF
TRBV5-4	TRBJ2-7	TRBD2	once	TGTGCCAGCAGCTTGGCGAGGGGGGCGGGAGGTCCCGAGCAGTACTTC	CASSLARGAGGPEQYF
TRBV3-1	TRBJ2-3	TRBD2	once	TGTGCCAGCAGCCAGCGGGAGGGGACAGATACGCAGTATTTT	CASSQREGTDTQYF
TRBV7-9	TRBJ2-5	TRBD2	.	TGTGCCAGCAGCTTACCTCTAGCGGGATTGTACCAAGAGACCCAGTACTTC	CASSLPLAGLYQETQYF
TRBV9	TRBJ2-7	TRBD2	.	TGTGCCAGCAGCGTCCATCGGGACTACCAGAGGGACGAGCAGTACTTC	CASSVHRDYQRDEQYF
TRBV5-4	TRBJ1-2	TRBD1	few	TGTGCCAGCAGCTTGGGGACAGGGGACATCTATGGCTACACCTTC	CASSLGTGDIYGYTF
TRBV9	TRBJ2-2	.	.	TGTGCCAGCAGCGTAGGGATCCCCGGGGAGCTGTTTTTT	CASSVGIPGELFF
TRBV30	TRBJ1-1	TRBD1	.	TGTGCCTGGAGTGGGGGGACAGGGGCCGTGAACACTGAAGCTTTCTTT	CAWSGGTGAVNTEAFF
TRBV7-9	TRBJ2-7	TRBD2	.	TGTGCCAGCAGCTTAGTGATAGCGGGAGACGAGCAGTACTTC	CASSLVIAGDEQYF
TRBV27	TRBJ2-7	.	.	TGTGCCAGCAGTTTATCTGGCGGGGAGTTATACGAGCAGTACTTC	CASSLSGGELYEQYF
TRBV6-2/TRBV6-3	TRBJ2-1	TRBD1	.	TGTGCCAGCACTTTAGGGGGCGGAGAGCAGTTCTTC	CASTLGGGEQFF
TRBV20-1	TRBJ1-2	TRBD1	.	TGCAGTGCTATCCCGGACAGGGGCTATGGCTACACCTTC	CSAIPDRGYGYTF
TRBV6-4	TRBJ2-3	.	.	TGTGCCAGCAGCGAACTAGTTGGCGGTACGCAGTATTTT	CASSELVGGTQYF
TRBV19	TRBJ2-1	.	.	TGTGCCAGTAGTATAGCAGGGTTTATGGGAAATGAGCAGTTCTTC	CASSIAGFMGNEQFF
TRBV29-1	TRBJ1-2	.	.	TGCAGTGATTCTGACTACACCTTC	CSDSDYTF
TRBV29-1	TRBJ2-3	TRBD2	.	TGCAGCGTTGACGGGGGGTTTACAGATACGCAGTATTTT	CSVDGGFTDTQYF
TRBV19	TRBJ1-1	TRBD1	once	TGTGCCAGTGGACAGGGGATGAACACTGAAGCTTTCTTT	CASGQGMNTEAFF
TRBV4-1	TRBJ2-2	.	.	TGCGCCAGCAGCCAAGACAGGGTGGACACCGGGGAGCTGTTTTTT	CASSQDRVDTGELFF
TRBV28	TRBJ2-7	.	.	TGTGCCAGCAGTTTTGTTCTCGGTTACGAGCAGTACTTC	CASSFVLGYEQYF
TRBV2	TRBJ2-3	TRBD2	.	TGTGCCAGCAGGGAGGGACTAGCGGGAGACGCAGATACGCAGTATTTT	CASREGLAGDADTQYF
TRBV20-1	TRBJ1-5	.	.	TGCAGTGCTAGAGATGGGGGGAGTCAGCCCCAGCATTTT	CSARDGGSQPQHF
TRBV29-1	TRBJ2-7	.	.	TGCAGCGTGGCCGGGACCCTATACGAGCAGTACTTC	CSVAGTLYEQYF
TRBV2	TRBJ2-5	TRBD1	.	TGTGCCAGCGCGACAGGGGTCCCAGAGACCCAGTACTTC	CASATGVPETQYF
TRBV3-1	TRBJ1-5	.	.	TGTGCCAGCAGCCAGGGAGACCCGATCAATCAGCCCCAGCATTTT	CASSQGDPINQPQHF
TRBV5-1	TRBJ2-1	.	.	TGCGCCAGCAGCTTGGGAGGGGACTACAATGAGCAGTTCTTC	CASSLGGDYNEQFF
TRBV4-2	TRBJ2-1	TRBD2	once	TGTGCCAGCAGCCAAGATAGCGGGGCGAGCTCCTACAATGAGCAGTTCTTC	CASSQDSGASSYNEQFF
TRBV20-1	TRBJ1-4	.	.	TGCAGTGCGAGAGACCTCATGAATGAAAAACTGTTTTTT	CSARDLMNEKLFF
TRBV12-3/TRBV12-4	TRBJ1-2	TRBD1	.	TGTGCCAGCAGTTTTTTGTCAGGGGGAGGCTACACCTTC	CASSFLSGGGYTF
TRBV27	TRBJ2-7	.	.	TGTGCCAGCCGGTCAGCAGGGGCCTTTTTGCAGTACTTC	CASRSAGAFLQYF
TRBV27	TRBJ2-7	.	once	TGTGCCAGCAGTTTTTCCCTGGGGCTCTCCTACGAGCAGTACTTC	CASSFSLGLSYEQYF
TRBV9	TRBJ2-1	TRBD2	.	TGTGCCAGCAGCGTCAGCGGGACCGACTACAATGAGCAGTTCTTC	CASSVSGTDYNEQFF
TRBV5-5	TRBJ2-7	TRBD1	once	TGTGCCAGCACCCTACAGGGGTCCTCCTACGAGCAGTACTTC	CASTLQGSSYEQYF
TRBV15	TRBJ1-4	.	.	TGTGCCACCAGCATCGGAGGGATGGATGAAAAACTGTTTTTT	CATSIGGMDEKLFF
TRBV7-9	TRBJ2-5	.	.	TGTGCCAGCAGGCTCGAGGCCTATCAAGAGACCCAGTACTTC	CASRLEAYQETQYF
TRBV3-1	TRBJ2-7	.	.	TGTGCCAGCAGCCAAGATCCGGTTTACGAGCAGTACTTC	CASSQDPVYEQYF
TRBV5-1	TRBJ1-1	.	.	TGCGCCAGCAGCTTGGAGAGTGAAGCTTTCTTT	CASSLESEAFF
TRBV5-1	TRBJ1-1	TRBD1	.	TGCGCCAGCAGCCCGGCCGGGACAGGTTACACTGAAGCTTTCTTT	CASSPAGTGYTEAFF
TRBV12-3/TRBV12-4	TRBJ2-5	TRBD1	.	TGTGCCAGCAGATCCGGGACAGGCCAAGAGACCCAGTACTTC	CASRSGTGQETQYF
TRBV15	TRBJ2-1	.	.	TGTGCCACCAGCACCCAGCAAAACTCCTACAATGAGCAGTTCTTC	CATSTQQNSYNEQFF